The 12 T cell receptor beta chains listed next were all sequenced from one sample in a study of CD8+ T cells in alopecia areata. RNA was isolated and reverse transcribed to cDNA, the sequencing template. The method was immunoSEQ multiplex PCR; TCRdb's version includes in-frame clones alone and lacks a portion of them. The sample is made up of roughly 110,000 clones, none counted only once. The sequenced sample was lesional skin. All receptors come from a C3H/HeJ mouse with alopecia areata. Strain haplotype (MHC): H2-k.

There are a few counts of this clone. The listed genes are named as in mouse. Coverage ceases 4 residues before the CDR3 finishes, and the germline J gene fills in the end. This chain links TRBV13-3 with TRBJ1-2, with 7 bases aligning to TRBD1. The CDR3 has 15 amino acids. V shed 3 bases and J 0 bases; nucleotides not matched to a gene: 5. CDR1 and CDR2 from the germline V gene are NNHDY and SYVADS. CDR3 residues: CASSARQGANSDYTF. The CDR3 DNA, read in part, is TGTGCCAGCAGTGCCAGGCAGGGGGCAAACTCC.

This clone was counted ten times or more. Germline and genes: mouse. The read terminates 4 residues ahead of where the CDR3 ends, so the germline J gene completes it. The rearrangement joins TRBV1 to TRBJ2-5, with 7 nucleotides matching TRBD1. The CDR3 runs 13 residues. Per germline, CDR1 NSQYPW and CDR2 LRSPGD (reference sequence). The CDR3 DNA, read in part, is TGCACCTGCAGTGCGACAGGGAGGGAC. Its protein is CTCSATGRD. The whole CDR3 is CTCSATGRDTQYF.

This clone has just a few counts. Each gene name is a mouse one. The read terminates 4 residues ahead of where the CDR3 ends, so the germline J gene completes it. The chain has TRBV13-2 and TRBJ1-4, with D possibly TRBD1 on 6 matching bases. The CDR3 sequence is 15 residues long. Trimming cost V 0 bases and J 4 bases, with 10 bases left between them. Germline V gives CDR1 NNHNN, CDR2 SYGAGS (reference sequence). The CDR3 bases that were read are TGTGCCAGCGGTGATGGGACAGAAGTCAACGAA. Translation: CASGDGTEVNE. The whole CDR3 is CASGDGTEVNERLFF.

Concerning this clone itself: The protein recorded in TCRdb does not match the translated DNA at residue 13; the protein presented here comes from translating the DNA. Gene names denote mouse genes. The CDR3 end lies 3 residues beyond the end of the read and is filled in from the germline J gene. The rearrangement uses TRBV13-3 and TRBJ1-6; 9 bases agree with TRBD1. TRBJ1-6 is designated an ORF whose function remains uncertain. With 4 bases clipped from V and 1 base from J, the junction kept 3 bases outside the gene matches. This CDR3 contains 16 residues. Germline V gene lookup returns CDR1 NNHDY and CDR2 SYVADS. CDR3 amino acids: CASSLGQGSYNSPLYF. The CDR3 bases that were read are TGTGCCAGCAGTCTCGGACAGGGGTCCTATAATTCGCCC.

This clone was seen repeatedly, ten times or more. Mouse germline and gene names are used. The read ends 4 residues early relative to the CDR3; the germline J gene fills the gap. The V gene is TRBV1, the J gene TRBJ1-4, with 8 bases fitting TRBD1. The length of the CDR3 is 16 residues. Germline-derived CDR1 and CDR2 are NSQYPW and LRSPGD (reference sequence). V lost 1 base, J lost 3 bases, and 4 bases stayed unmatched. The CDR3 loop is CTCSAVQGEANERLFF. The DNA read from the CDR3 is TGCACCTGCAGTGCAGTACAGGGGGAGGCCAACGAA. Drawing the rest from reference TRBV1 and TRBJ1-4, the complete variable domain is VTLLEQNPRWRLVPRGQAVNLRCILKNSQYPWMSWYQQDLQKQLQWLFTLRSPGDKEVKSLPGADYLATRVTDTELRLQVANMSQGRTLYCTCSAVQGEANERLFFGHGTKLSVL.

Concerning this clone: Gene names follow the mouse nomenclature. The CDR3 is cut off 4 residues early in the read; its end comes from the germline J gene. The chain joins TRBV19 to TRBJ2-5; a weak D match, TRBD2 (5 bases). V was clipped by 4 bases and J by 2 bases, with 11 bases between them. The CDR3 is 14 amino acids. The germline CDR1 and CDR2 sequences are FNHDT and SITEND (reference sequence). The chain's CDR3 is CASSPGLFQDTQYF. CDR3 bases read: TGTGCCAGCAGTCCCGGACTTTTCCAAGAC.

In its sample, this clone was seen a few times. The gene names given are mouse names. The CDR3 end falls 4 residues outside the read, so it is completed with the germline J gene. This rearrangement joins TRBV1 to TRBJ1-2, with 11 bases fitting TRBD1. The CDR3 consists of 15 residues. With 4 bases clipped from V and 3 bases from J, the junction kept 4 bases outside the gene matches. The germline gives CDR1 NSQYPW, CDR2 LRSPGD (reference sequence). The part of the CDR3 DNA that was read is TGCACCTGCAGTGGGACAGGGGGCGGGGACTCC. This codes for CTCSGTGGGDS. The CDR3 in full is CTCSGTGGGDSDYTF.

This clone occurred a few times. The germline and genes are mouse ones. The CDR3 goes on 4 residues after the read ends, and that part is filled in from the germline J gene. This rearrangement joins TRBV13-1 to TRBJ1-2; 9 bases align to TRBD1. Germline V gene data show CDR1 as NSHNY and CDR2 as SYGAGN. There are 14 residues in the CDR3. V was pared by 5 bases and J by 0 bases, with 2 bases of the junction left unmatched. The CDR3 loop reads CASRGQGTNSDYTF. The CDR3 bases that were read are TGTGCCAGCAGGGGACAGGGAACAAACTCC.

This clone was found many times. The genes and germline here are from mouse. From the germline J gene comes the end of the CDR3, since the read stops 4 residues before it. This chain joins TRBV13-3 and TRBJ2-1; the D gene is possibly TRBD1 (6 bases). Germline CDR1 is NNHDY and CDR2 is SYVADS. Trimming took off 3 bases at V and 5 bases at J, with 12 bases between the two ends. The CDR3 has 14 residues. The sequenced CDR3 bases are TGTGCCAGCAGTGCCCGGGACACCCATGCT. Protein: CASSARDTHA. Given in full, the CDR3 is CASSARDTHAEQFF.

About this clone itself: Gene labels here are mouse ones. The CDR3 end is not reached by the read, which stops 4 residues before it; the germline J gene fills it in. V and J are TRBV13-3 and TRBJ2-7; unclear D gene. Germline V lookup: CDR1 NNHDY, CDR2 SYVADS. CDR3 length: 14 amino acids. CDR3 DNA, as far as it was read: TGTGCCAGCAGTGATGCCTCTGACAAATAT. Amino acid sequence: CASSDASDKY. The whole CDR3 protein is CASSDASDKYEQYF.

This clone was seen more than once but under ten times. Mouse names are used for the genes. The read ends 4 residues early relative to the CDR3; the germline J gene fills the gap. The chain combines TRBV31 with TRBJ2-5; TRBD2 might be the D (5 bases). This CDR3 is built from 14 residues. Between the trimmed V and J ends, which lost 0 bases and 1 base, there was a span of 8 bases. The germline CDR1 and CDR2 sequences are GKSSPN and SITVG. CDR3 in amino acids: CAWSLSGYQDTQYF. The covered CDR3 bases are TGTGCCTGGAGTCTATCTGGGTACCAAGAC.

There are many counts of this clone. Genes and germline are mouse. Read data end 4 residues before the CDR3 end; the end is taken from the germline J gene. V gene TRBV1 combines with J gene TRBJ1-4, with 9 bases fitting TRBD1. After removal of 0 bases from V and 3 bases from J, the junction contained 2 bases not matched to a gene. The CDR3 has 16 amino acids. CDR1 NSQYPW and CDR2 LRSPGD come from the germline V gene (reference sequence). Partial CDR3 DNA: TGCACCTGCAGTGCAGATTGGGACAGGGCCAACGAA. Translation: CTCSADWDRANE. The whole CDR3 protein reads CTCSADWDRANERLFF.